Listed below are T cell receptor beta chains from one sample, sequenced in a study of blood T cell repertoires in COVID-19. The method was immunoSEQ multiplex PCR; TCRdb's version includes in-frame clones alone and lacks a portion of them. Seen here are about 100,000 clones, roughly 80% observed once, and the top ten hold roughly a quarter. Sequenced: peripheral blood. The receptor set was obtained from a man aged 55 to 69 with acute or convalescent COVID-19. Each CDR3 is given with its conserved first and last residue. D genes are given only for firm matches. Clone size is not always given. Where it is, it says once, few, many or a class for expanded clones.

d_gene: TRBD2
j_gene: TRBJ2-1
v_gene: TRBV11-3
abundance: NA
CDR3nt: TGTGCCAGCAGCTGGGGCCTAGCGGGAGTCGATGAGCAGTTCTTC
CDR3aa: CASSWGLAGVDEQFF

d_gene: TRBD1
j_gene: TRBJ1-5
v_gene: TRBV12-3/TRBV12-4
abundance: NA
CDR3nt: TGTGCCAGCAGTAGGGGGCAATATCAGCCCCAGCATTTT
CDR3aa: CASSRGQYQPQHF

d_gene: NA
j_gene: TRBJ1-5
v_gene: TRBV18
abundance: NA
CDR3nt: TGTGCCAGCTCACCAGGAGGAGTTAGCAATCAGCCCCAGCATTTT
CDR3aa: CASSPGGVSNQPQHF

d_gene: NA
j_gene: TRBJ2-7
v_gene: TRBV18
abundance: NA
CDR3nt: TGTGCCAGCTCACCGGAGGCAGGGGTAAACGAGCAGTACTTC
CDR3aa: CASSPEAGVNEQYF

d_gene: TRBD1
j_gene: TRBJ1-4
v_gene: TRBV19
abundance: few
CDR3nt: TGTGCCAGTAGTGTGACAGGGACAGAAAAACTGTTTTTT
CDR3aa: CASSVTGTEKLFF

d_gene: NA
j_gene: TRBJ1-4
v_gene: TRBV5-1
abundance: few
CDR3nt: TGCGCCAGCAGCTGGACAGCAACTAATGAAAAACTGTTTTTT
CDR3aa: CASSWTATNEKLFF

d_gene: TRBD1
j_gene: TRBJ1-1
v_gene: TRBV30
abundance: NA
CDR3nt: TGTGCCTGGAGTCGGGACAGGGAGGGGAACACTGAAGCTTTCTTT
CDR3aa: CAWSRDREGNTEAFF

d_gene: NA
j_gene: TRBJ1-6
v_gene: TRBV6-5
abundance: NA
CDR3nt: TGTGCCAGCAGGGACAGCGTGTATAATTCACCCCTCCACTTT
CDR3aa: CASRDSVYNSPLHF

d_gene: TRBD2
j_gene: TRBJ2-3
v_gene: TRBV5-4
abundance: NA
CDR3nt: TGTGCCAGCAGCTTGGGACTAGCGGGAGTTACCAATACGCAGTATTTT
CDR3aa: CASSLGLAGVTNTQYF

d_gene: TRBD2
j_gene: TRBJ2-1
v_gene: TRBV6-5
abundance: NA
CDR3nt: TGTGCCAGCAGTATGAGCGGGAGTAGGCTTGAGCAGTTCTTC
CDR3aa: CASSMSGSRLEQFF

d_gene: TRBD2
j_gene: TRBJ2-2
v_gene: TRBV24-1
abundance: NA
CDR3nt: TGTGCCACCAGTGATTTAAAGCGGGATATCCGGGTCGGGGAGCTGTTTTTT
CDR3aa: CATSDLKRDIRVGELFF

d_gene: TRBD2
j_gene: TRBJ2-5
v_gene: TRBV15
abundance: NA
CDR3nt: TGTGCCACCACACGCAGGGTAGCGGGAGAAGAGACCCAGTACTTC
CDR3aa: CATTRRVAGEETQYF

d_gene: NA
j_gene: TRBJ2-7
v_gene: TRBV5-1
abundance: NA
CDR3nt: TGCGCCAGCAGCACTTACAGATCCTACGAGCAGTACTTC
CDR3aa: CASSTYRSYEQYF

d_gene: NA
j_gene: TRBJ1-5
v_gene: TRBV4-3
abundance: NA
CDR3nt: TGCGCCAGCAGCCAAGAAAGAGGCCATAGCAATCAGCCCCAGCATTTT
CDR3aa: CASSQERGHSNQPQHF

d_gene: TRBD2
j_gene: TRBJ2-3
v_gene: TRBV19
abundance: NA
CDR3nt: TGTGCACCTAGCGCGGGGGCGGTATTTCGGCGGGAGGGCCTTGATACGCAGTATTTT
CDR3aa: CAPSAGAVFRREGLDTQYF

d_gene: TRBD2
j_gene: TRBJ2-2
v_gene: TRBV12-5
abundance: NA
CDR3nt: TGTGCTAGTGGTTTGGCACTAGCGGGAGCTGGGACCGGGGAGCTGTTTTTT
CDR3aa: CASGLALAGAGTGELFF